This TCR beta chain originates from a study of blood T cell repertoires in COVID-19. About the research overall: From T cells, B-cell-depleted T cells, or PBMCs came the material, which was cDNA or gDNA.

This CDR3 has 16 residues. V was clipped by 3 bases and J by 3 bases, with 15 bases between them. CDR1 and CDR2 (germline): LNHDA, SQIVND (reference sequence). Per the authors' pipeline: Nucleated cell number was recorded as an estimate derived from reference gene primer amplification. Generated by immunoSEQ multiplex PCR, the TCRdb table keeps only in-frame clones and is missing some. D and trimming were read from the DNA, whereas the V and J calls and clone size are those reported in that table. The repertoire includes over 250,000 clones, around 91% of them detected once, and around an eighth sits in the top ten.

The sequence came from a woman aged 55-70 years with acute or convalescent COVID-19. The chain carries TRBV19 and TRBJ1-3; unclear D gene. Sequencing was carried out using peripheral blood. The CDR3 here is CASSMDILPGGNTIYF. Written as DNA, the CDR3 is TGTGCCAGTAGTATGGATATCCTACCGGGTGGAAACACCATATATTTT.